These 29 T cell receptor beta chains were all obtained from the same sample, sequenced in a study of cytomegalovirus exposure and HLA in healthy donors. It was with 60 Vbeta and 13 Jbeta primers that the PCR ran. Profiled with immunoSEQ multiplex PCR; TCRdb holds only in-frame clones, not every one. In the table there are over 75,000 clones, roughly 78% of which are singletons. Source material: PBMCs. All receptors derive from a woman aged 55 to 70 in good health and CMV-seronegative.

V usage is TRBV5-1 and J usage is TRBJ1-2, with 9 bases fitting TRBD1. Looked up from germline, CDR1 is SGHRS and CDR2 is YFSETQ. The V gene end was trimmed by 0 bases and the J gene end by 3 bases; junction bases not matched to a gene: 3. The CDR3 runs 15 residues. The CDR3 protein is CASSLGTGVYYGYTF. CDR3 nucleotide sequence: TGCGCCAGCAGCTTGGGGACAGGGGTCTACTATGGCTACACCTTC. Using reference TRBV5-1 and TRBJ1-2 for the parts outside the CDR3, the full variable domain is KAGVTQTPRYLIKTRGQQVTLSCSPISGHRSVSWYQQTPGQGLQFLFEYFSETQRNKGNFPGRFSGRQFSNSRSEMNVSTLELGDSALYLCASSLGTGVYYGYTFGSGTRLTVV.

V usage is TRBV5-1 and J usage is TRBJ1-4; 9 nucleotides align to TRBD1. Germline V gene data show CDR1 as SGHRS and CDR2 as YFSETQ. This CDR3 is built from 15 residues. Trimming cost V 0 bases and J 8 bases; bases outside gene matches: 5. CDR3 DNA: TGCGCCAGCAGCTTGGAGGGACAGGGATGGGAAAAACTGTTTTTT. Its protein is CASSLEGQGWEKLFF.

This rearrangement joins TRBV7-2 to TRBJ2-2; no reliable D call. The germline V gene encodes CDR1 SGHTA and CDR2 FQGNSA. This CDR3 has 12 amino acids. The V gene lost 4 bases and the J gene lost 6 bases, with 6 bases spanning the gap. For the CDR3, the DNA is TGTGCCAGCAGCTCCATTCCCGGGGAGCTGTTTTTT. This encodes CASSSIPGELFF.

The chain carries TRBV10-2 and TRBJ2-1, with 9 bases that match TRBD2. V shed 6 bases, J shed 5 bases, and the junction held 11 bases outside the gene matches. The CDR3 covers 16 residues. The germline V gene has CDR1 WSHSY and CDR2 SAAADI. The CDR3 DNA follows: TGCGCCAGCAGCGAATTCCTAGCGGGGACCCACAATGAGCAGTTCTTC. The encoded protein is CASSEFLAGTHNEQFF.

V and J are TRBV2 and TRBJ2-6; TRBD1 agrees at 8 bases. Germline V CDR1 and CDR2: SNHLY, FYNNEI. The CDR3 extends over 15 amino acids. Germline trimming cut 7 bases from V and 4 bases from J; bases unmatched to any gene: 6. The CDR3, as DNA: TGTGCCAGCATTGGACAGGGAGCGGGGGCCAACGTCCTGACTTTC. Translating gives CASIGQGAGANVLTF.

The CDR3 DNA reads as TGTGCCACCCGGACAGGGTTGGGAGATACGCAGTATTTT. It codes for CATRTGLGDTQYF. This chain uses TRBV19 with TRBJ2-3; 8 bases agree with TRBD1. With 10 bases clipped from V and 5 bases from J, the junction kept 8 bases outside the gene matches. Germline lookup yields CDR1 LNHDA and CDR2 SQIVND (reference sequence). This CDR3 is 13 amino acids long.

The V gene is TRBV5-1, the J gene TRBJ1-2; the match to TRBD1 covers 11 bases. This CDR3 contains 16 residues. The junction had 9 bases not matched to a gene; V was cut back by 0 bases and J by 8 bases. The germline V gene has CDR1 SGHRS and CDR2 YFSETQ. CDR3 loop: CASSLAQGQGVNGYTF. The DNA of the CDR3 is TGCGCCAGCAGCTTGGCCCAGGGACAGGGGGTAAACGGCTACACCTTC.

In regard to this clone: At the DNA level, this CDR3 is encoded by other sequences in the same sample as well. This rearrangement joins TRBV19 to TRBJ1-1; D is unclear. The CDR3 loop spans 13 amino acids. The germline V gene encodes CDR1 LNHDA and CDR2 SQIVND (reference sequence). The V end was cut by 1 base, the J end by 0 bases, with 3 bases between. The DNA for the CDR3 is TGTGCCAGTAGTATAGGCGTGAACACTGAAGCTTTCTTT. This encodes CASSIGVNTEAFF. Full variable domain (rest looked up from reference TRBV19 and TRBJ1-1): DGGITQSPKYLFRKEGQNVTLSCEQNLNHDAMYWYRQDPGQGLRLIYYSQIVNDFQKGDIAEGYSVSREKKESFPLTVTSAQKNPTAFYLCASSIGVNTEAFFGQGTRLTVV.

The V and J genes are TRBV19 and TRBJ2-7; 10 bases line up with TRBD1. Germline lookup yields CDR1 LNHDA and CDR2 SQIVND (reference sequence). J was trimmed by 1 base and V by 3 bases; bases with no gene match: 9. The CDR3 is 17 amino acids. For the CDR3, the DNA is TGTGCCAGTAGTATGGGGACAGGGGCGATGTCATCCTACGAGCAGTACTTC. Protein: CASSMGTGAMSSYEQYF. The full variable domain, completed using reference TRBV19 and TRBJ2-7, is DGGITQSPKYLFRKEGQNVTLSCEQNLNHDAMYWYRQDPGQGLRLIYYSQIVNDFQKGDIAEGYSVSREKKESFPLTVTSAQKNPTAFYLCASSMGTGAMSSYEQYFGPGTRLTVT.

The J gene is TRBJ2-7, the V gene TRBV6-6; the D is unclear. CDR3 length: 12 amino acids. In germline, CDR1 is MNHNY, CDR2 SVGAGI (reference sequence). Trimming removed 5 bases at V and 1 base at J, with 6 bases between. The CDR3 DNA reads TGTGCCAGCAGTCTGACTTCCTACGAGCAGTACTTC. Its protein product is CASSLTSYEQYF.

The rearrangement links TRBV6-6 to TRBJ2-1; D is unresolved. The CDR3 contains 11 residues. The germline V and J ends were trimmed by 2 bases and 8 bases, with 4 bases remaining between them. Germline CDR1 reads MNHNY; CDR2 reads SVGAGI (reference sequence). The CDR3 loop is CASSYGDEQFF. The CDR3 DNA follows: TGTGCCAGCAGTTACGGAGATGAGCAGTTCTTC.

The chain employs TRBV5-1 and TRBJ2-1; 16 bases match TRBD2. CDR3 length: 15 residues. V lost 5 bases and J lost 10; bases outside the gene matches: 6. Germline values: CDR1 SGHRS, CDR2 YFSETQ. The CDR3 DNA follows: TGCGCCAGCAGGGGACTAGCGGGAGGGCAGGGGGAGCAGTTCTTC. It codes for CASRGLAGGQGEQFF.

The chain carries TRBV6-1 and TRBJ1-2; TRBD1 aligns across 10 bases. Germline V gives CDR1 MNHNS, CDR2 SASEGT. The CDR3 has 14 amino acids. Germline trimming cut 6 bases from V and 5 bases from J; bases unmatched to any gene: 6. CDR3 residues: CASRETGQGYGYTF. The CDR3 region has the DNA TGTGCCAGCAGGGAGACGGGACAGGGGTATGGCTACACCTTC.

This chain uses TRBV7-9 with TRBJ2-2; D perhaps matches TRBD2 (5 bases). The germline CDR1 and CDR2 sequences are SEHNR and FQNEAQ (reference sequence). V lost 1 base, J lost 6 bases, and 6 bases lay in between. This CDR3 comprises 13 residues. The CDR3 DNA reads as TGTGCCAGCAGCTTAGGAGGGTCCGGGGAGCTGTTTTTT. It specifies CASSLGGSGELFF.

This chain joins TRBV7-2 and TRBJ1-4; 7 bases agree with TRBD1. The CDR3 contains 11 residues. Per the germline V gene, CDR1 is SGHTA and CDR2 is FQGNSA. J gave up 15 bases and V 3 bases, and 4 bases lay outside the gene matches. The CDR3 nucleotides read TGTGCCAGCAGCTTCGGCAGGGGGTTGTTTTTT. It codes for CASSFGRGLFF.

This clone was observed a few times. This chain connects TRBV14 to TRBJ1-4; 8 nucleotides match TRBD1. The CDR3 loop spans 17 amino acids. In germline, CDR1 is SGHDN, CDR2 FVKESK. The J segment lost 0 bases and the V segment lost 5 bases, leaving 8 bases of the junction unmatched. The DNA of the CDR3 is TGTGCCAGCAGCTCTCGACAGGGGCCTGCAACTAATGAAAAACTGTTTTTT. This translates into CASSSRQGPATNEKLFF.

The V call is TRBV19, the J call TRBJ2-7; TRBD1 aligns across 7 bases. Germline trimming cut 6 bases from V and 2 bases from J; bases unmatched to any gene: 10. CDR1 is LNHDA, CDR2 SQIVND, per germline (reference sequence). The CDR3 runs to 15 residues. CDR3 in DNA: TGTGCCAGTAGCCATTCGACAGGGCAAACCTACGAGCAGTACTTC. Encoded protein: CASSHSTGQTYEQYF.

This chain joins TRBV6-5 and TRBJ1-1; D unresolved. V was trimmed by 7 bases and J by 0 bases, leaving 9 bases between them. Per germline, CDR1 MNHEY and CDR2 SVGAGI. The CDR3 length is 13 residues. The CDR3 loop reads CASMSRMNTEAFF. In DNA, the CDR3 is TGTGCCAGCATGTCGAGGATGAACACTGAAGCTTTCTTT.

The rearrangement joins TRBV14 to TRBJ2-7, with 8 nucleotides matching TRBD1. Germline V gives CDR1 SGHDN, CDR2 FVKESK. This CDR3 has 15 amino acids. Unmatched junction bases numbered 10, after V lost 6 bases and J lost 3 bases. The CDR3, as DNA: TGTGCCAGCAGTCAAAGTTGGACAGGGCGCTACGAGCAGTACTTC. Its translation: CASSQSWTGRYEQYF.

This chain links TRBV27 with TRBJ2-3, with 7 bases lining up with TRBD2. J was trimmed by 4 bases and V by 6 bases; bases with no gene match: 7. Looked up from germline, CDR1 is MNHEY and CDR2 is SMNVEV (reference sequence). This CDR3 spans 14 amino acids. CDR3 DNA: TGTGCCAGCAGCAGGACTAGAGTAGCAGATACGCAGTATTTT. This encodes CASSRTRVADTQYF.

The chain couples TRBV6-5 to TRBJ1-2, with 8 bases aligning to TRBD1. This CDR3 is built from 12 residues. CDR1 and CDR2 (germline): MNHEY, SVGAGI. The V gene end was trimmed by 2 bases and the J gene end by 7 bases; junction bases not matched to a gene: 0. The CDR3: CASSYGQGGYTF. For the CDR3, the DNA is TGTGCCAGCAGTTACGGACAGGGTGGCTACACCTTC.

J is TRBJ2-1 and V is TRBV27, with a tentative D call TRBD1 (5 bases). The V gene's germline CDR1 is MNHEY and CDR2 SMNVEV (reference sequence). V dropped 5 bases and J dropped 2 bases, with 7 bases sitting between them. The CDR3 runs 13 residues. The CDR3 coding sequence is TGTGCCAGCAGTCAAGGGGCCTACAATGAGCAGTTCTTC. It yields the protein CASSQGAYNEQFF.

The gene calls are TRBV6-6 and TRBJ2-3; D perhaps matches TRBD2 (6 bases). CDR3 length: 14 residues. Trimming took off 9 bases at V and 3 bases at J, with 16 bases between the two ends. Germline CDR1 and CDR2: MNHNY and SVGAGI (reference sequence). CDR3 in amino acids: CASKATGGTDTQYF. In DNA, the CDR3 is TGTGCCAGTAAGGCAACCGGGGGAACAGATACGCAGTATTTT.

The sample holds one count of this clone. The CDR3, as DNA: TGTGCCACCAGCAGAGTAACAGGACCCCCTGATCAGCCCCAGCATTTT. Residues: CATSRVTGPPDQPQHF. V is TRBV15 and J is TRBJ1-5; possibly TRBD1 for D (5 bases). Germline assignment: CDR1 LNHNV and CDR2 YYDKDF (reference sequence). The length of the CDR3 is 16 residues. The V gene lost 1 base and the J gene lost 5 bases, with 15 bases spanning the gap.

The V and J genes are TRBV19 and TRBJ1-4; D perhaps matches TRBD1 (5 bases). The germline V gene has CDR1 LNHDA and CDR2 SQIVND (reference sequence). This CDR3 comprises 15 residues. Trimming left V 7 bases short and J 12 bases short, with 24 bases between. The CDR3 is CASTPRQYEMNELFF. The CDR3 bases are TGTGCCAGTACCCCCAGACAGTACGAAATGAATGAACTGTTTTTT.

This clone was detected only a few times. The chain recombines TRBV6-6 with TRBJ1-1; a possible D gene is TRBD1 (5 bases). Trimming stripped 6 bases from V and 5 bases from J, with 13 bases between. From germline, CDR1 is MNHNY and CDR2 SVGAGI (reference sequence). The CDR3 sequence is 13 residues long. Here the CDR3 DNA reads TGTGCCAGCAGCCCAACCGGGGGAACTGAAGCTTTCTTT. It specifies CASSPTGGTEAFF.

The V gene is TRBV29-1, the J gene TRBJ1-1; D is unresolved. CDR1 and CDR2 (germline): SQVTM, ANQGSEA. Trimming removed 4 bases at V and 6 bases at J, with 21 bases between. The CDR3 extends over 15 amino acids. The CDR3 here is CSVGSKLHLEAEAFF. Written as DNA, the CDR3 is TGCAGCGTTGGTTCCAAGCTCCACTTAGAGGCTGAAGCTTTCTTT.

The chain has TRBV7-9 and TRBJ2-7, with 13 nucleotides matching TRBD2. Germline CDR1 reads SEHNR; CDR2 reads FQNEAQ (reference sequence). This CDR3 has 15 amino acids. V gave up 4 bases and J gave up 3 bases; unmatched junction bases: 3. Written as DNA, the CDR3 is TGTGCCAGCAGCTCACTAGCGGGGGGGTTCTACGAGCAGTACTTC. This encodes CASSSLAGGFYEQYF. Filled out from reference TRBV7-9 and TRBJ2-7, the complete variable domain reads DTGVSQNPRHKITKRGQNVTFRCDPISEHNRLYWYRQTLGQGPEFLTYFQNEAQLEKSRLLSDRFSAERPKGSFSTLEIQRTEQGDSAMYLCASSSLAGGFYEQYFGPGTRLTVT.

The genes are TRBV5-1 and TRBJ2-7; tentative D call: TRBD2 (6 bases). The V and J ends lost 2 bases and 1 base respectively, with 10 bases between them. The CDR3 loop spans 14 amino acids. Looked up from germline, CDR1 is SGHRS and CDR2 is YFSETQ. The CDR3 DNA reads TGCGCCAGCAGCTTTAGCGGAAGGTCCTACGAGCAGTACTTC. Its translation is CASSFSGRSYEQYF.